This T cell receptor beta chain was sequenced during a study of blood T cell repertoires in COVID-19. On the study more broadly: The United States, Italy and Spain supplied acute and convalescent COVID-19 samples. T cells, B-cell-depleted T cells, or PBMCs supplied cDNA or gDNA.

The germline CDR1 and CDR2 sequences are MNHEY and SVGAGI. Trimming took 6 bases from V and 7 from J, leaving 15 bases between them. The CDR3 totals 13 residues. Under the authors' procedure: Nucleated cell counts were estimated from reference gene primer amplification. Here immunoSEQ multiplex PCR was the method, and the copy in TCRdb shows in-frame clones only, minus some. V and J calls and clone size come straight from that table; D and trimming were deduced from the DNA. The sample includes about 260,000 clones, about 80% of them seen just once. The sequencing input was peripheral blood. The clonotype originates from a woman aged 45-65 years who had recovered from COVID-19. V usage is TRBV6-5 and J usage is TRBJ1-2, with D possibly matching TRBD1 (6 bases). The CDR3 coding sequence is TGTGCCAGCAGGGGACAAGTCCTTCGTGGCTACACCTTC. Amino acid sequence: CASRGQVLRGYTF.